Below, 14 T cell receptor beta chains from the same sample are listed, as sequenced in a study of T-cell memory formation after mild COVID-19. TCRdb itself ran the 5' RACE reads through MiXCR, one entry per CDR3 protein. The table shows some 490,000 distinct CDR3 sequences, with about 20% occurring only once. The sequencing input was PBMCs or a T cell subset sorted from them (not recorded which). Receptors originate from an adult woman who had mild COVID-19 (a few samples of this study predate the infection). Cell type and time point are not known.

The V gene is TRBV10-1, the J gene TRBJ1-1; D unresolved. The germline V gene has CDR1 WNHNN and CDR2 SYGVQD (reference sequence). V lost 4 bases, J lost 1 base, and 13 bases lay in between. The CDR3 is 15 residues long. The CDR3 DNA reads TGCGCCAGCAGTGCTGGCAGGCGGTGGAACACTGAAGCTTTCTTT. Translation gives CASSAGRRWNTEAFF.

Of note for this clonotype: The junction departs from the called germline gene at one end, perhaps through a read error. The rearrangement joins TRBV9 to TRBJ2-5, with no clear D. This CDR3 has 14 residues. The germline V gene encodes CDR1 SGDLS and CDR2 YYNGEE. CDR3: CDSSSPERRETQYF. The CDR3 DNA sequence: TGTGACAGCAGCTCTCCAGAACGTCGGGAGACCCAGTACTTC.

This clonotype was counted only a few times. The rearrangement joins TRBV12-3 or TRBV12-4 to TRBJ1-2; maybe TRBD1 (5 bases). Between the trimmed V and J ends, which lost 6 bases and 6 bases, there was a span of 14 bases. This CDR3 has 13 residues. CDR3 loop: CASRLAGTDGYTF. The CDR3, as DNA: TGTGCCAGCAGGCTTGCCGGGACCGATGGCTACACCTTC.

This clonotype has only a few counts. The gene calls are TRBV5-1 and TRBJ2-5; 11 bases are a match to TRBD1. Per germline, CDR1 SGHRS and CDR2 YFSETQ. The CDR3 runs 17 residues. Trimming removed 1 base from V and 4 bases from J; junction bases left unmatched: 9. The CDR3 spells CASSLMGTGGLGETQYF. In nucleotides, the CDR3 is TGCGCCAGCAGCTTGATGGGGACAGGGGGTCTCGGAGAGACCCAGTACTTC.

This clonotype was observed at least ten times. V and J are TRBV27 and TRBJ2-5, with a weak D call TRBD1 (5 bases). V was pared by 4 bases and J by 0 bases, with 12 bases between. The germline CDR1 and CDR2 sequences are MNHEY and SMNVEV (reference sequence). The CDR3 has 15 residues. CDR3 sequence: CASSSVTAYQETQYF. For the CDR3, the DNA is TGTGCCAGCAGTTCCGTGACAGCGTACCAAGAGACCCAGTACTTC.

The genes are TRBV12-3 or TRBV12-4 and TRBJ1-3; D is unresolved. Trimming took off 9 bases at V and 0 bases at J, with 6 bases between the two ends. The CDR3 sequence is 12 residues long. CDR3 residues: CASRFSGNTIYF. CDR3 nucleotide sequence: TGTGCCAGTCGATTCTCTGGAAACACCATATATTTT.

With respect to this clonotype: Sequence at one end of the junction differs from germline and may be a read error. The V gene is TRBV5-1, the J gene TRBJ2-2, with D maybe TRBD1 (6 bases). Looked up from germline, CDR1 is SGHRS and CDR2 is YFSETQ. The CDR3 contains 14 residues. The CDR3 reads CASRLDSATGELFF. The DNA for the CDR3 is TGCGCCAGCAGGTTGGACAGCGCCACCGGGGAGCTGTTTTTT.

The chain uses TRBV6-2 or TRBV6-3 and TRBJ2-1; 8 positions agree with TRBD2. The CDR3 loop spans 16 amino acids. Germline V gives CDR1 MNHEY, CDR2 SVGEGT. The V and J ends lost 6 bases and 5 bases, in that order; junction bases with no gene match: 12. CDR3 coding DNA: TGTGCCAGCAGCCGGGTCCCGGGAGGGGTAAACAATGAGCAGTTCTTC. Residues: CASSRVPGGVNNEQFF.

CDR3 region: CASSTDTYSPLHF. The DNA for the CDR3 is TGTGCCAGCAGCACGGACACTTATTCACCCCTCCACTTT. V usage is TRBV7-3 and J usage is TRBJ1-6; tentative D call: TRBD1 (5 bases). Germline V gene data show CDR1 as SGHTA and CDR2 as FQGTGA. Trimming took 5 bases from V and 8 from J, leaving 10 bases between them. The CDR3 extends over 13 amino acids.

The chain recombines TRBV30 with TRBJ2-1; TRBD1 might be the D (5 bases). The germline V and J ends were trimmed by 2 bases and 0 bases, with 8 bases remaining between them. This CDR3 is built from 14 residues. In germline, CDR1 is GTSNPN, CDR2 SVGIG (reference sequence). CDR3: CAWSKGYSYNEQFF. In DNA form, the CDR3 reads TGTGCCTGGAGTAAGGGGTACTCCTACAATGAGCAGTTCTTC.

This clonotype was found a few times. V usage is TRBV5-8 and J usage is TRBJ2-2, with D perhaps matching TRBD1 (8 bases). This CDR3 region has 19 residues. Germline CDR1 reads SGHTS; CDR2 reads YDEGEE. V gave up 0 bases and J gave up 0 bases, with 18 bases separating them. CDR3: CASSLDPDRGGTNTGELFF. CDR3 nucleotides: TGTGCCAGCAGCTTGGATCCTGACAGGGGAGGGACGAACACCGGGGAGCTGTTTTTT.

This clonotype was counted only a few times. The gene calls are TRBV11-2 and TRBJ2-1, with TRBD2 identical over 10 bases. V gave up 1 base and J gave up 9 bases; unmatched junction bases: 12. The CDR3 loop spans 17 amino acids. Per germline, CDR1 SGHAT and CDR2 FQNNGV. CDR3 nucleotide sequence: TGTGCCAGCAGCTTAGGTTTACTAGCGGGGCGTCGCGGTGAGCAGTTCTTC. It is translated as CASSLGLLAGRRGEQFF.

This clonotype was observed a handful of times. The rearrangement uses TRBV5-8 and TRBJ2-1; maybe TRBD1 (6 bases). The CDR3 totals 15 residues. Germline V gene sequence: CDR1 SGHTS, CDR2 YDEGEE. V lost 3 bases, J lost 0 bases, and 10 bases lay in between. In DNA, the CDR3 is TGTGCCAGCAGCTCCACAGGGTACTCCTACAATGAGCAGTTCTTC. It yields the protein CASSSTGYSYNEQFF.

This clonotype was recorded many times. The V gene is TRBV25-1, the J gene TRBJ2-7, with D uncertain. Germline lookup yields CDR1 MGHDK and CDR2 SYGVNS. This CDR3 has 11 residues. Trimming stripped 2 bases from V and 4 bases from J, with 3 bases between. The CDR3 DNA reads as TGTGCCAGCAGTGAAAGATACGAGCAGTACTTC. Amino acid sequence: CASSERYEQYF.